This TCR beta chain was recovered during a study of lymphopenia after photon versus proton radiotherapy. A single count supports this clone. The germline CDR1 and CDR2 sequences are SGDLS and YYNGEE. V lost 4 bases and J 2 bases, leaving 10 bases between the germline ends. The CDR3 spans 13 residues. Data came from immunoSEQ multiplex PCR; TCRdb stores just in-frame clones and leaves some out. Of 70,000 to 95,000 clones listed, around 82% were seen once; the top ten hold over 1.1%. Sequences were derived from peripheral blood, sampled from a patient treated with proton-based radiotherapy. The chain recombines TRBV9 with TRBJ2-7; D remains unclear. This sequence originates from a man in his 60s with pancreatic cancer. CDR3 protein: CASSPPGTYEQYF. The CDR3 DNA reads TGTGCCAGCAGCCCCCCAGGTACCTACGAGCAGTACTTC.